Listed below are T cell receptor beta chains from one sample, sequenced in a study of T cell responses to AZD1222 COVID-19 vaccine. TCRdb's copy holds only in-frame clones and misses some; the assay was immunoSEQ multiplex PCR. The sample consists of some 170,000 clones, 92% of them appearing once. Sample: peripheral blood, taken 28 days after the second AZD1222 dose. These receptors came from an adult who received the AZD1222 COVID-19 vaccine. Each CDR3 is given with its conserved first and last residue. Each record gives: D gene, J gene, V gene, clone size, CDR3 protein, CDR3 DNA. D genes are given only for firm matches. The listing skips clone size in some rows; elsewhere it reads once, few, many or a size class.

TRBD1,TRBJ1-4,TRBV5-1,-,CASSPQGAYGEKLFF,TGCGCCAGCAGCCCACAGGGGGCATATGGCGAAAAACTGTTTTTT
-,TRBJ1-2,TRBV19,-,CASRAGGTYGYTF,TGTGCCAGTAGGGCAGGCGGTACCTATGGCTACACCTTC
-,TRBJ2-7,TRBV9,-,CASSVGWGTATYEQYF,TGTGCCAGCAGCGTAGGGTGGGGGACGGCAACCTACGAGCAGTACTTC
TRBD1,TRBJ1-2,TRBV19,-,CASSMTGNYGYTF,TGTGCCAGTAGTATGACAGGGAACTATGGCTACACCTTC
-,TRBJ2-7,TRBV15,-,CATSRERATYEQYF,TGTGCCACCAGCAGAGAGAGGGCGACCTACGAGCAGTACTTC
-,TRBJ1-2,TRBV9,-,CASRRGDYGYTF,TGTGCCAGCAGGAGGGGGGACTATGGCTACACCTTC
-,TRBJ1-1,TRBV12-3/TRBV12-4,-,CASSLAGGSFF,TGTGCCAGCAGTTTAGCCGGGGGTTCTTTCTTT
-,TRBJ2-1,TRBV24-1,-,CATHRRENEQFF,TGTGCCACCCATAGAAGGGAGAATGAGCAGTTCTTC
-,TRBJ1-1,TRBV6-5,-,CASSYSLLHEAFF,TGTGCCAGCAGTTACTCCCTACTGCATGAAGCTTTCTTT
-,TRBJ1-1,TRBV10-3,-,CAIKLDPQNTEAFF,TGTGCCATCAAATTGGACCCTCAGAACACTGAAGCTTTCTTT
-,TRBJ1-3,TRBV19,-,CATRLGAGNTIYF,TGTGCCACCCGCCTTGGGGCTGGAAACACCATATATTTT
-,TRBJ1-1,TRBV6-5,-,CASRGGVQNTEAFF,TGTGCCAGCAGGGGGGGTGTTCAGAACACTGAAGCTTTCTTT
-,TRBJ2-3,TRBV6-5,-,CASSYSASASTDTQYF,TGTGCCAGCAGTTACTCGGCAAGTGCTAGCACAGATACGCAGTATTTT
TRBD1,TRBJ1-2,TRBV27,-,CASSPTGVNGYTF,TGTGCCAGCAGTCCCACAGGGGTCAATGGCTACACCTTC
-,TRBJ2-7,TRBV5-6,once,CASSLGTYEQYF,TGTGCCAGCAGCTTGGGGACATACGAGCAGTACTTC
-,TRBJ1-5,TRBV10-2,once,CASGHRLNSNQPQHF,TGCGCCAGCGGACATAGACTGAATAGCAATCAGCCCCAGCATTTT
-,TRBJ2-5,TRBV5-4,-,CASSLVGPDETQYF,TGTGCCAGCAGCTTGGTTGGGCCTGACGAGACCCAGTACTTC
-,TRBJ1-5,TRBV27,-,CASSLNHGGAGSQPQHF,TGTGCCAGCAGTTTAAATCACGGGGGGGCAGGGAGCCAGCCCCAGCATTTT